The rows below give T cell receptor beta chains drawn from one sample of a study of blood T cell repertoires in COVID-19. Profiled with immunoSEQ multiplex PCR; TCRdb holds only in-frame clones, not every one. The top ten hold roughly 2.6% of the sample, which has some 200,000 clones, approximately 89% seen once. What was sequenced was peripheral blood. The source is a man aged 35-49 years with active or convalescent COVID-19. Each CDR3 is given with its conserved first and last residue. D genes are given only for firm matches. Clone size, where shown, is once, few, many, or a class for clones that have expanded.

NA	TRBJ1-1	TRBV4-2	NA	TGTGCCAGCAGCCCACCTTACTCTGAAGCTTTCTTT	CASSPPYSEAFF
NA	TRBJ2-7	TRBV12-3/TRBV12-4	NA	TGTGCCAGCAGTTTAACGCAGGAGCAGTACTTC	CASSLTQEQYF
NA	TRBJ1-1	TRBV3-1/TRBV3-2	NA	TGTGCCAGCAGTTTCCTAGGCGGGAACACTGAAGCTTTCTTT	CASSFLGGNTEAFF
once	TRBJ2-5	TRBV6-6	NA	TGTGCCAGCAGTTTCCGGCGGGGCGGTGGAGAGACCCAGTACTTC	CASSFRRGGGETQYF
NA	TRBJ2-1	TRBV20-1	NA	TGCAGTGCTAGTAAGGGGAACGATGAGCAGTTCTTC	CSASKGNDEQFF
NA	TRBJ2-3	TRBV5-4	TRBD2	TGTGCCAGCAGCTTTCCTAGCGGGGGGGCCACAGATACGCAGTATTTT	CASSFPSGGATDTQYF
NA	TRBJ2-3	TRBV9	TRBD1	TGTGCCAGCAGCCCCGGGACAGGGGGCTTGCGGTATTTT	CASSPGTGGLRYF
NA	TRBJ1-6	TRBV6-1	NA	TGTGCCAGCAGTGAAGCGGGCGGAGGACTGCCGAATTCACCCCTCCACTTT	CASSEAGGGLPNSPLHF
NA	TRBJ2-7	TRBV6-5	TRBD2	TGTGCCAGCAGTTTCCGAGCGGGGGGGCACTACGAGCAGTACTTC	CASSFRAGGHYEQYF
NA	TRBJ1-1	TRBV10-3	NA	TGTGCCATCACACAGGGGAACACTGAAGCTTTCTTT	CAITQGNTEAFF
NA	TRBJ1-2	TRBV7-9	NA	TGTGCCAGCAGCTTCTTCGGAGGAGGTAATGGCTACACCTTC	CASSFFGGGNGYTF
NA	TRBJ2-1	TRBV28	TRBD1	TGTGCCAGCAGTTCCCCACCCGGGACAGGCTACAATGAGCAGTTCTTC	CASSSPPGTGYNEQFF
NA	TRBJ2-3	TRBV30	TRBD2	TGTGCCTGGAGTGTACCCCGACTAGCGGGGGGTAGCACAGATACGCAGTATTTT	CAWSVPRLAGGSTDTQYF
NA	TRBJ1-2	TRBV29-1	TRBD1	TGCAGCGTGGCCGGACAGGATGAAATCTATGGCTACACCTTC	CSVAGQDEIYGYTF
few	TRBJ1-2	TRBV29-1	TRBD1	TGCAGCGTGGGGGACAGTCCTTATGGCTACACCTTC	CSVGDSPYGYTF
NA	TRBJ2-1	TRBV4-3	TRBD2	TGCGCCAGCAGCCAAGACGCGCCCAGCGGGGGGGCCTACAATGAGCAGTTCTTC	CASSQDAPSGGAYNEQFF
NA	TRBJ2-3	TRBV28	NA	TGTGCCAGCAGTGACTACCGAAGCACAGATACGCAGTATTTT	CASSDYRSTDTQYF
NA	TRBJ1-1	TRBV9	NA	TGTGCCAGCAGCGCCCCGGGTGGGAACACTGAAGCTTTCTTT	CASSAPGGNTEAFF
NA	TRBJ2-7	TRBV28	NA	TGTGCCAGCAGTTCCCCGGGGGAAAGGTCCTACGAGCAGTACTTC	CASSSPGERSYEQYF
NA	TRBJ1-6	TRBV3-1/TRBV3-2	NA	TGTGCCAGCAGCCAAGAGGCGGGGTGGTCCGGCTCACCCCTCCACTTT	CASSQEAGWSGSPLHF
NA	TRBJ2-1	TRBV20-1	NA	TGCAGTGCTAGTACAGAGCCCCAGGCCTACAATGAGCAGTTCTTC	CSASTEPQAYNEQFF
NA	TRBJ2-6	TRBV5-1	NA	TGCGCCAGTGGGGAGGAGGTACCCGGGGCCAACGTCCTGACTTTC	CASGEEVPGANVLTF
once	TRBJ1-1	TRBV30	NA	TGTGCCTGGAGTAACAGGGTATCGTCTGAAGCTTTCTTT	CAWSNRVSSEAFF
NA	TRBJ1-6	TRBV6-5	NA	TGTGCCAGCAGTTACGATTGGTCTATCTATAATTCACCCCTCCACTTT	CASSYDWSIYNSPLHF
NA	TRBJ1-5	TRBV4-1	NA	TGCGCCAGCAGCCAAGATGAGGGTCAGCCCCAGCATTTT	CASSQDEGQPQHF
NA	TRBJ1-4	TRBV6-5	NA	TGTGCCAGTAGATTACAGGGTCGGACTAATGAAAAACTGTTTTTT	CASRLQGRTNEKLFF
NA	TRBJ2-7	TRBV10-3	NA	TGTGCCATCAGGTCGACAGGCAGCTCCTACGAGCAGTACTTC	CAIRSTGSSYEQYF
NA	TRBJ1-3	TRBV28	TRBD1	TGTGCCAGCAGCCCCAGACGGGGACAGATTGGAAACACCATATATTTT	CASSPRRGQIGNTIYF
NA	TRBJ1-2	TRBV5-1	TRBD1	TGCGCCAGCAGACCATACAGGGGGCTATCGCATGGCTACACCTTC	CASRPYRGLSHGYTF
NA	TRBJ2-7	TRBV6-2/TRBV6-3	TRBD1	TGTGCCAGCAGTTCCCCTAGCGGACAGGGGTCCTACGAGCAGTACTTC	CASSSPSGQGSYEQYF
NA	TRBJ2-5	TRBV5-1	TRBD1	TGCGCCAGCAGCTTGGGGGGACAGGTTAACCAAGAGACCCAGTACTTC	CASSLGGQVNQETQYF
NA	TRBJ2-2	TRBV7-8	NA	TGTGCCAGCAGCAAGGGGAATGCGAACACCGGGGAGCTGTTTTTT	CASSKGNANTGELFF
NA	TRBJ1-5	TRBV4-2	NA	TGTGCCAGCAGCCTCACCGGACAGCCCAATCAGCCCCAGCATTTT	CASSLTGQPNQPQHF
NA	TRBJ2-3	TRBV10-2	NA	TGCGCCAGCAAAGCGGCAGCCTACACAGATACGCAGTATTTT	CASKAAAYTDTQYF
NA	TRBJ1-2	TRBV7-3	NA	TGTGCCAGCAGCTTGGGCAGAAACTATGGCTACACCTTC	CASSLGRNYGYTF
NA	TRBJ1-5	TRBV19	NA	TGTGCCAGTAGTATCAGGCAGGGCAGCAATCAGCCCCAGCATTTT	CASSIRQGSNQPQHF
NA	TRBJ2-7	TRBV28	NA	TGTGCCAGCAGTTTATTCTCAGGGGCGGGTCCCTACGAGCAGTACTTC	CASSLFSGAGPYEQYF
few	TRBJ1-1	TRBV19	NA	TGTGCCAGTAGTACAGGACAGCCGGTGACTGAAGCTTTCTTT	CASSTGQPVTEAFF
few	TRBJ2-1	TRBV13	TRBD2	TGTGCCAGCAGCCCCCGGGAGGCGGGGGGGCGGAATGAGCAGTTCTTC	CASSPREAGGRNEQFF
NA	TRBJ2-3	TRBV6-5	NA	TGTGCCAGCAACCGCCATCCAGGCACAGATACGCAGTATTTT	CASNRHPGTDTQYF
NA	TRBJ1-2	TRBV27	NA	TGTGCCAGCAGTCTGACAGGAGATCTTGGCTACACCTTC	CASSLTGDLGYTF
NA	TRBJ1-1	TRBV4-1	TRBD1	TGCGCCAGCAGCCAAACAGGGGGCGCGGGGACTGAAGCTTTCTTT	CASSQTGGAGTEAFF
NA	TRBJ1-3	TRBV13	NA	TGTGCCAGCAGCTTAGGCCTGAGACAGAATCAACACTCTGGAAACACCATATATTTT	CASSLGLRQNQHSGNTIYF
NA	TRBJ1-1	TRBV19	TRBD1	TGTGCCACCTTTCAGGGGGCGCCGGGGACTGAAGCTTTCTTT	CATFQGAPGTEAFF
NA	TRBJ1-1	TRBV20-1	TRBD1	TGCAGTGCTAGTCGGACAGGTTCTCAAGCTTTCTTT	CSASRTGSQAFF
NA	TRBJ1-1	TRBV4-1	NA	TGCGCCAGCAGCCGCCCTGGACAGAAGAACACTGAAGCTTTCTTT	CASSRPGQKNTEAFF
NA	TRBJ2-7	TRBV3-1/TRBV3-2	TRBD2	TGTGCCAGCAGCCAAGATGGCGGACTAGTACCTATCGAGCAGTACTTC	CASSQDGGLVPIEQYF
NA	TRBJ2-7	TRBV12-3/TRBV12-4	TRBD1	TGTGCCAGCAGTTTAACAGGGGGTTACGAGCAGTACTTC	CASSLTGGYEQYF
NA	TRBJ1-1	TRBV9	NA	TGTGCCAGCAGCGTTACAGATACCCCATCTCTGAACACTGAAGCTTTCTTT	CASSVTDTPSLNTEAFF
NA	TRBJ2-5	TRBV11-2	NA	TGTGCCAGCAGCAGTCGGGGTGCGGGAGAGACCCAGTACTTC	CASSSRGAGETQYF
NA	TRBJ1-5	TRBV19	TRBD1	TGTGCCAGTAAGGAGGGGGCTTCATTAGGCGGGCCCCAGCATTTT	CASKEGASLGGPQHF